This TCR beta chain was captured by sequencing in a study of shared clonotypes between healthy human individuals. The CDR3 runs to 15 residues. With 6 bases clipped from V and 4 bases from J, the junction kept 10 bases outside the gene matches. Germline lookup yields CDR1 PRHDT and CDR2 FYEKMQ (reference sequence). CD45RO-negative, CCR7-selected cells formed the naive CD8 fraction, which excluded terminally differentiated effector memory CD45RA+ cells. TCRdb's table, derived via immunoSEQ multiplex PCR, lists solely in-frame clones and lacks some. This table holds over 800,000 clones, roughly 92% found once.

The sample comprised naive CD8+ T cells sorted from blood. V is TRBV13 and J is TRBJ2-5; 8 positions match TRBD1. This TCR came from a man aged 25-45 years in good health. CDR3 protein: CASSHRTGSSETQYF. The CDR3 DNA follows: TGTGCCAGCAGTCATAGGACAGGGAGTTCAGAGACCCAGTACTTC.